The 27 T cell receptor beta chains below all came from one sample that was sequenced in a study of T cell responses to AZD1222 COVID-19 vaccine. Generated by immunoSEQ multiplex PCR, the TCRdb table keeps only in-frame clones and is missing some. The repertoire holds fewer than 110,000 clones, with approximately 90% as singletons. Sample: peripheral blood, taken on day 0 of AZD1222 vaccination. These receptors were obtained from an adult in good health.

The rearrangement uses TRBV6-5 and TRBJ1-4, with D perhaps TRBD1 (6 bases). Germline CDR1 reads MNHEY; CDR2 reads SVGAGI. CDR3 size: 15 residues. Trimming shortened V by 2 bases and J by 7 bases, and 14 bases separated the two germline ends. The CDR3 region has the DNA TGTGCCAGCAGTTACGGACAGCTTTTACTTGAAAAACTGTTTTTT. Its translation is CASSYGQLLLEKLFF.

The chain carries TRBV9 and TRBJ2-7, with D possibly matching TRBD1 (6 bases). CDR1 and CDR2 from the germline V gene are SGDLS and YYNGEE. The CDR3 loop spans 14 amino acids. Between the trimmed V and J ends, which lost 3 bases and 2 bases, there was a span of 12 bases. CDR3 residues: CASSAEGTPYEQYF. Here the CDR3 DNA reads TGTGCCAGCAGCGCCGAAGGGACACCCTACGAGCAGTACTTC. Looking up the rest from reference TRBV9 and TRBJ2-7 gives the full variable domain: DSGVTQTPKHLITATGQRVTLRCSPRSGDLSVYWYQQSLDQGLQFLIQYYNGEERAKGNILERFSAQQFPDLHSELNLSSLELGDSALYFCASSAEGTPYEQYFGPGTRLTVT.

The rearrangement uses TRBV5-8 and TRBJ1-1; 10 positions agree with TRBD1. Germline CDR1 SGHTS, CDR2 YDEGEE. Losses at the gene ends were 2 bases for V and 3 bases for J; bases not matched to a gene: 10. The CDR3 length is 17 residues. CDR3 DNA sequence: TGTGCCAGCAGCTTCTCGGGACAGGGGTTAAAAGACACTGAAGCTTTCTTT. Its translation is CASSFSGQGLKDTEAFF.

This clone is medium-sized by share. The chain couples TRBV4-1 to TRBJ2-1, with 12 nucleotides matching TRBD2. Germline V gives CDR1 MGHRA, CDR2 YSYEKL. With 3 bases clipped from V and 4 bases from J, the junction kept 7 bases outside the gene matches. CDR3 length: 17 amino acids. CDR3 sequence (DNA): TGCGCCAGCAGCCAGCAGTATACTAGCGGGGGGTACAATGAGCAGTTCTTC. Residues: CASSQQYTSGGYNEQFF.

V is TRBV4-1 and J is TRBJ2-2, with D uncertain. V lost 4 bases and J lost 2, with 14 bases in between. The CDR3 extends over 16 amino acids. Germline V gene lookup returns CDR1 MGHRA and CDR2 YSYEKL. In DNA, the CDR3 is TGCGCCAGCAGCCTAAATCCGGTCTACAACACCGGGGAGCTGTTTTTT. Encoded protein: CASSLNPVYNTGELFF.

The rearrangement joins TRBV15 to TRBJ1-6; maybe TRBD1 (5 bases). Germline assignment: CDR1 LNHNV and CDR2 YYDKDF (reference sequence). The CDR3 contains 15 residues. The germline V and J ends were trimmed by 2 bases and 14 bases, with 19 bases remaining between them. The CDR3 spells CATSRNRAYGGSLHF. DNA for the CDR3: TGTGCCACCAGCAGAAACAGAGCGTATGGGGGATCCCTCCACTTT. The whole variable domain, remainder taken from reference TRBV15 and TRBJ1-6, is DAMVIQNPRYQVTQFGKPVTLSCSQTLNHNVMYWYQQKSSQAPKLLFHYYDKDFNNEADTPDNFQSRRPNTSFCFLDIRSPGLGDTAMYLCATSRNRAYGGSLHFGNGTRLTVT.

The CDR3 nucleotides are TGTGCCAGCAGTGAAGTCGGGTTCTCTGGCTACACCTTC. Protein: CASSEVGFSGYTF. This chain links TRBV6-1 with TRBJ1-2; no clear D. Germline values: CDR1 MNHNS, CDR2 SASEGT. V was cut by 1 base and J by 7 bases, with 10 bases left in between. The CDR3 covers 13 residues.

The chain is built from TRBV2 and TRBJ1-2; no firm D call. This CDR3 has 13 amino acids. Germline V gene sequence: CDR1 SNHLY, CDR2 FYNNEI. V was clipped by 4 bases and J by 2 bases, with 8 bases between them. The DNA of the CDR3 is TGTGCCAGCAGTGGTGAGGGCAACTATGGCTACACCTTC. It yields the protein CASSGEGNYGYTF.

The V call is TRBV5-5, the J call TRBJ2-5; D not certain. CDR3 length: 13 residues. The germline V gene encodes CDR1 SGHKS and CDR2 YYEKEE (reference sequence). Trimming shortened V by 1 base and J by 4 bases, and 8 bases separated the two germline ends. CDR3 coding DNA: TGTGCCAGCAGCTTGTCCAGCCTAGAGACCCAGTACTTC. It codes for CASSLSSLETQYF.

The chain employs TRBV5-1 and TRBJ2-3, with D possibly being TRBD2 (5 bases). The CDR3 totals 14 residues. V was pared by 4 bases and J by 6 bases, with 15 bases between. Germline values: CDR1 SGHRS, CDR2 YFSETQ. CDR3 residues: CASSRWTRADTQYF. CDR3 nucleotides: TGCGCCAGCAGCCGATGGACTCGGGCGGATACGCAGTATTTT.

The V and J genes are TRBV28 and TRBJ2-2; possibly TRBD2 for D (6 bases). Trimming left V 8 bases short and J 3 bases short, with 16 bases between. CDR3 length equals 15 residues. Looked up from germline, CDR1 is MDHEN and CDR2 is SYDVKM. The CDR3 coding sequence is TGTGCCAGCGGAGGGCCCCAGGGACACACCGGGGAGCTGTTTTTT. This sequence encodes CASGGPQGHTGELFF.

The chain carries TRBV9 and TRBJ2-7; weak D call: TRBD1 (7 bases). Germline CDR1 is SGDLS and CDR2 is YYNGEE. Trimming took 4 bases from V and 3 from J, leaving 14 bases between them. The CDR3 runs to 14 residues. The CDR3 protein is CASSPGGTFYEQYF. In DNA, the CDR3 is TGTGCCAGCAGCCCAGGGGGGACCTTCTACGAGCAGTACTTC.

This clone was seen once. The V call is TRBV16, the J call TRBJ2-7; D gene ambiguous. Trimming took 4 bases from V and 3 from J, leaving 10 bases between them. The germline V gene encodes CDR1 KGHSY and CDR2 FQNENV. The CDR3 spans 13 residues. The CDR3 region has the DNA TGTGCCAGCAGCCCCAACGGATTCTACGAGCAGTACTTC. Translating it yields CASSPNGFYEQYF. Full variable domain (remainder filled in from reference TRBV16 and TRBJ2-7): GEEVAQTPKHLVRGEGQKAKLYCAPIKGHSYVFWYQQVLKNEFKFLISFQNENVFDETGMPKERFSAKCLPNSPCSLEIQATKLEDSAVYFCASSPNGFYEQYFGPGTRLTVT.

The J gene is TRBJ2-5, the V gene TRBV7-2; TRBD1 matches 9 bases. The germline gives CDR1 SGHTA, CDR2 FQGNSA. Germline trimming cut 4 bases from V and 5 bases from J; bases unmatched to any gene: 8. This CDR3 contains 15 residues. The DNA of the CDR3 is TGTGCCAGCAGCTCCTGGGACAGGGTATCGGAGACCCAGTACTTC. Encoded protein: CASSSWDRVSETQYF.

J is TRBJ1-5 and V is TRBV5-3; TRBD1 might be the D (5 bases). TRBV5-3 is reported as an ORF; its role is uncertain. CDR3 length: 15 residues. The V and J ends lost 1 base and 4 bases respectively, with 12 bases between them. For the CDR3, the DNA is TGTGCCAGAAGCTTGTGGGGGAGGGATAATCAGCCCCAGCATTTT. Protein: CARSLWGRDNQPQHF.

This clone was detected only once. This chain uses TRBV6-5 with TRBJ2-5, with D possibly TRBD1 on 5 matching bases. CDR1 is MNHEY and CDR2 is SVGAGI in the germline V gene. The CDR3 runs 13 residues. Trimming left V 6 bases short and J 1 base short, with 9 bases between. In DNA form, the CDR3 reads TGTGCCAGCAGGATCGACAGCCAAGAGACCCAGTACTTC. Its protein is CASRIDSQETQYF.

This chain connects TRBV5-1 to TRBJ1-4; D uncertain. The CDR3 has 15 residues. CDR1 and CDR2 from the germline V gene are SGHRS and YFSETQ. The ends were cut back, 4 bases at V and 4 bases at J, with 14 bases in the middle. The CDR3 spells CASSTTEFNNEKLFF. CDR3 DNA: TGCGCCAGCAGCACCACAGAGTTCAATAATGAAAAACTGTTTTTT.

The V call is TRBV5-4, the J call TRBJ1-1, with D unresolved. Trimming removed 1 base from V and 3 bases from J, with 7 bases in between. Per the germline V gene, CDR1 is SGHNT and CDR2 is YYREEE (reference sequence). The CDR3 runs 13 residues. The CDR3 here is CASSLKRDTEAFF. Here the CDR3 DNA reads TGTGCCAGCAGCTTGAAGAGGGACACTGAAGCTTTCTTT. The whole variable domain, filled in from reference TRBV5-4 and TRBJ1-1, reads ETGVTQSPTHLIKTRGQQVTLRCSSQSGHNTVSWYQQALGQGPQFIFQYYREEENGRGNFPPRFSGLQFPNYSSELNVNALELDDSALYLCASSLKRDTEAFFGQGTRLTVV.

This rearrangement joins TRBV4-1 to TRBJ2-5; 9 bases align to TRBD2. Germline V gene sequence: CDR1 MGHRA, CDR2 YSYEKL. CDR3 length: 15 residues. Trimming cost V 1 base and J 4 bases; bases outside gene matches: 4. Here the CDR3 DNA reads TGCGCCAGCAGCCAAGTGGGACTAGCTGGAGAGACCCAGTACTTC. This translates into CASSQVGLAGETQYF.

The rearrangement uses TRBV6-1 and TRBJ1-2, with TRBD1 as a possible D gene (6 bases). Germline CDR1 MNHNS, CDR2 SASEGT. This CDR3 spans 17 amino acids. The V end was cut by 3 bases, the J end by 4 bases, with 21 bases between. The chain's CDR3 is CASSDRGASWSVYGYTF. Here the CDR3 DNA reads TGTGCCAGCAGTGACAGGGGCGCCTCTTGGTCGGTCTATGGCTACACCTTC.

The chain couples TRBV5-6 to TRBJ2-6; no definite D call. The germline V gene has CDR1 SGHDT and CDR2 YYEEEE. Trimming took off 0 bases at V and 1 base at J, with 5 bases between the two ends. CDR3 length: 15 residues. The CDR3 DNA is TGTGCCAGCAGCTTGGCAGCGTCTGGGGCCAACGTCCTGACTTTC. This codes for CASSLAASGANVLTF. The full variable domain, completed using reference TRBV5-6 and TRBJ2-6, is DAGVTQSPTHLIKTRGQQVTLRCSPKSGHDTVSWYQQALGQGPQFIFQYYEEEERQRGNFPDRFSGHQFPNYSSELNVNALLLGDSALYLCASSLAASGANVLTFGAGSRLTVL.

The rearrangement links TRBV6-2 or TRBV6-3 to TRBJ1-1; no firm D call. Trimming took 2 bases from V and 2 from J, leaving 6 bases between them. The CDR3 length is 13 residues. Germline CDR1 is MNHEY and CDR2 is SVGEGT. Here the CDR3 DNA reads TGTGCCAGCAGTTACGGGTCTAACACTGAAGCTTTCTTT. It encodes CASSYGSNTEAFF.

This clone was detected once. CDR3 in amino acids: CASSKIRDTEAFF. The DNA of the CDR3 is TGTGCCAGTAGTAAAATTAGAGACACTGAAGCTTTCTTT. The V and J genes are TRBV19 and TRBJ1-1; D is undetermined. Germline CDR1 is LNHDA and CDR2 is SQIVND (reference sequence). V lost 4 bases to trimming and J lost 3 bases, with 9 bases between them. The CDR3 covers 13 residues.

For the CDR3, the DNA is TGTGCCAGTACTACAGGGGGCACTGAAGCTTTCTTT. Translation: CASTTGGTEAFF. The V call is TRBV19, the J call TRBJ1-1; TRBD1 matches at 8 bases. Trimming cost V 7 bases and J 4 bases; bases outside gene matches: 2. CDR3 size: 12 residues. Germline-derived CDR1 and CDR2 are LNHDA and SQIVND (reference sequence).

The rearrangement joins TRBV10-3 to TRBJ1-2; no clear D gene. Germline CDR1 and CDR2: ENHRY and SYGVKD. The CDR3 length is 14 residues. The V end was cut by 0 bases, the J end by 7 bases, with 12 bases between. This chain's CDR3 is CAISESEVQGGYTF. The CDR3 DNA sequence: TGTGCCATCAGTGAGTCGGAGGTACAAGGTGGCTACACCTTC.

The chain has TRBV18 and TRBJ2-7; D possibly corresponds to TRBD2 (5 bases). This CDR3 contains 13 residues. V lost 3 bases to trimming and J lost 5 bases, with 11 bases between them. CDR1 is KGHSH, CDR2 LQKENI, per germline. CDR3 nucleotide sequence: TGTGCCAGCTCACCCGGCCACGGGAACGAGCAGTACTTC. It specifies CASSPGHGNEQYF.

The rearrangement joins TRBV19 to TRBJ2-2, with TRBD2 as a possible D gene (6 bases). The CDR3 has 17 amino acids. V dropped 5 bases and J dropped 1 base, with 17 bases sitting between them. CDR1 and CDR2 from the germline V gene are LNHDA and SQIVND (reference sequence). The CDR3 region is CASSPRGFGRNTGELFF. CDR3 sequence (DNA): TGTGCCAGTAGTCCTCGAGGGTTCGGGAGGAACACCGGGGAGCTGTTTTTT.